This passage covers 13 T cell receptor beta chains from one sample sequenced in a study of blood T cell repertoires in COVID-19. Sequenced by immunoSEQ multiplex PCR; TCRdb stores in-frame clones only, minus some. The sample shows about 360,000 clones, roughly 77% of them seen only once. Sequencing was done on a sample of peripheral blood. Every receptor here comes from a human donor with acute or convalescent COVID-19. The donor label of this sample is uncertain.

This sequence joins TRBV30 and TRBJ2-7; D possibly corresponds to TRBD1 (5 bases). V was shortened by 4 bases and J by 4 bases, with 14 bases between the two germline ends. Germline V gene lookup returns CDR1 GTSNPN and CDR2 SVGIG (reference sequence). The length of the CDR3 is 13 residues. The CDR3 DNA reads TGTGCCTGGATGAACAGTCCAGGGTACGAGCAGTACTTC. Its protein product is CAWMNSPGYEQYF.

The chain links TRBV6-6 to TRBJ1-5, with a weak D call TRBD1 (6 bases). The germline CDR1 and CDR2 sequences are MNHNY and SVGAGI (reference sequence). V was clipped by 3 bases and J by 2 bases, with 14 bases between them. This CDR3 is 16 amino acids long. The CDR3 loop reads CASSYQTGTGNQPQHF. In nucleotides, the CDR3 is TGTGCCAGCAGTTATCAAACAGGGACGGGCAATCAGCCCCAGCATTTT.

V usage is TRBV6-5 and J usage is TRBJ1-2; D ambiguous. Trimming took 6 bases from V and 5 from J, leaving 19 bases between them. The CDR3 totals 15 residues. CDR1 is MNHEY, CDR2 SVGAGI, per germline. The CDR3 region has the DNA TGTGCCAGCAGCTCCCTAAGTGCTCCTCCTTATGGCTACACCTTC. This translates into CASSSLSAPPYGYTF.

This chain uses TRBV11-2 with TRBJ1-1, with D perhaps matching TRBD1 (6 bases). The CDR3 has 14 residues. The ends were cut back, 3 bases at V and 1 base at J, with 9 bases in the middle. Germline V lookup: CDR1 SGHAT, CDR2 FQNNGV. Here the CDR3 reads CASSFRTENTEAFF. The CDR3 DNA sequence: TGTGCCAGCAGCTTTAGGACAGAGAACACTGAAGCTTTCTTT. The full variable domain, rest sourced from reference TRBV11-2 and TRBJ1-1, is EAGVAQSPRYKIIEKRQSVAFWCNPISGHATLYWYQQILGQGPKLLIQFQNNGVVDDSQLPKDRFSAERLKGVDSTLKIQPAKLEDSAVYLCASSFRTENTEAFFGQGTRLTVV.

The chain joins TRBV13 to TRBJ1-2; maybe TRBD1 (6 bases). V was clipped by 2 bases and J by 4 bases, with 11 bases between them. Germline values: CDR1 PRHDT, CDR2 FYEKMQ (reference sequence). The CDR3 totals 14 residues. The DNA for the CDR3 is TGTGCCAGCAGCTTAACGGACAGCTCCTATGGCTACACCTTC. This encodes CASSLTDSSYGYTF.

The chain carries TRBV29-1 and TRBJ1-1; 12 positions agree with TRBD1. V was pared by 7 bases and J by 0 bases, with 15 bases of the junction left unmatched. The V gene's germline CDR1 is SQVTM and CDR2 ANQGSEA. The CDR3 runs to 18 residues. The CDR3: CSGTGTGGVSIMNTEAFF. The CDR3, as DNA: TGCAGCGGGACCGGGACAGGGGGCGTGAGTATAATGAACACTGAAGCTTTCTTT.

This clone was observed once. This chain links TRBV30 with TRBJ1-1; D ambiguous. The CDR3 covers 12 residues. Trimming removed 8 bases from V and 8 bases from J, with 18 bases in between. The germline CDR1 and CDR2 sequences are GTSNPN and SVGIG (reference sequence). This chain's CDR3 is CANLPLRLEAFF. The DNA for the CDR3 is TGTGCCAACCTTCCACTGAGGCTAGAAGCTTTCTTT.

This clone showed up just a few times. The rearrangement links TRBV18 to TRBJ1-1, with 7 bases identical to TRBD1. Germline values: CDR1 KGHSH, CDR2 LQKENI. CDR3 length: 14 residues. V lost 4 bases to trimming and J lost 1 base; unmatched junction nucleotides: 3. CDR3 sequence reads: CASSRGTENTEAFF. The CDR3 nucleotides read TGTGCCAGCTCACGAGGGACAGAGAACACTGAAGCTTTCTTT.

The chain uses TRBV5-1 and TRBJ2-2; the match to TRBD1 covers 11 bases. CDR3 length: 16 amino acids. Germline V lookup: CDR1 SGHRS, CDR2 YFSETQ. The V segment lost 4 bases and the J segment 5 bases; nucleotides outside the gene matches: 7. In DNA, the CDR3 is TGCGCCAGCAGCCCGCGGGACAGGGGGAAGACCGGGGAGCTGTTTTTT. Its protein is CASSPRDRGKTGELFF.

This clone came up a few times. V usage is TRBV6-6 and J usage is TRBJ2-7, with D tentatively TRBD1 (6 bases). This CDR3 spans 12 amino acids. V was cut by 6 bases and J by 7 bases, with 13 bases left in between. Germline V gives CDR1 MNHNY, CDR2 SVGAGI (reference sequence). CDR3 bases: TGTGCCAGCAGAAGCACAGGGTTTGAGCAGTACTTC. Its protein product is CASRSTGFEQYF.

The V gene is TRBV10-3, the J gene TRBJ1-2; TRBD1 matches at 9 bases. Trimming cost V 4 bases and J 4 bases; bases outside gene matches: 7. The CDR3 is 15 residues long. The V gene's germline CDR1 is ENHRY and CDR2 SYGVKD. The CDR3: CAISGGQGLGYGYTF. In DNA, the CDR3 is TGTGCCATCAGTGGGGGACAGGGCTTGGGCTATGGCTACACCTTC.

The chain couples TRBV6-5 to TRBJ1-5; 7 bases are shared with TRBD1. The trim removed 5 bases at V and 0 bases at J, leaving 4 bases unmatched. Germline-derived CDR1 and CDR2 are MNHEY and SVGAGI. The length of the CDR3 is 15 residues. CDR3 bases: TGTGCCAGCAGTACACAGGGGTTTAGCAATCAGCCCCAGCATTTT. Encoded protein: CASSTQGFSNQPQHF.

This clone showed up just once. This sequence joins TRBV10-3 and TRBJ2-2; 8 nucleotides align to TRBD2. The CDR3 has 13 amino acids. The V gene's germline CDR1 is ENHRY and CDR2 SYGVKD. The junction had 6 bases not matched to a gene; V was cut back by 8 bases and J by 7 bases. CDR3: CAISVAGYGELFF. DNA of the CDR3: TGTGCCATCTCGGTAGCGGGGTACGGGGAGCTGTTTTTT.